These 8 T cell receptor beta chains were sequenced from one sample in a study of cytomegalovirus exposure and HLA in healthy donors. Primers: 60 Vbeta forward and 13 Jbeta reverse. Clones were sequenced by immunoSEQ multiplex PCR, and TCRdb holds only the in-frame ones, with some missing. The sample carries around 80,000 clones, about 73% recorded once. Sequencing was done on a sample of PBMCs. The receptors come from a middle-aged man in good health and CMV-seronegative.

There are a few counts of this clone. The chain recombines TRBV7-9 with TRBJ2-1, with 12 nucleotides matching TRBD2. Looked up from germline, CDR1 is SEHNR and CDR2 is FQNEAQ (reference sequence). The length of the CDR3 is 17 residues. V lost 0 bases, J lost 7 bases, and 7 bases stayed unmatched. The CDR3 nucleotides are TGTGCCAGCAGCTTAGCGTCCCTAGCGGGAGGGGGTAATGAGCAGTTCTTC. Its translation is CASSLASLAGGGNEQFF.

This clone was detected only a few times. The chain is built from TRBV7-2 and TRBJ2-5; D is uncertain. Trimming pared 1 base from V and 1 base from J, leaving 10 bases between. Germline CDR1 reads SGHTA; CDR2 reads FQGNSA. CDR3 length: 15 residues. The CDR3 coding sequence is TGTGCCAGCAGCTTAGGCCTCCCCAGCCAAGAGACCCAGTACTTC. Amino acid sequence: CASSLGLPSQETQYF.

The V gene is TRBV2, the J gene TRBJ1-5; perhaps TRBD1 as D (6 bases). CDR1 and CDR2 (germline): SNHLY, FYNNEI. The CDR3 is 13 amino acids. V dropped 8 bases and J dropped 1 base, with 9 bases sitting between them. The CDR3 DNA follows: TGTGCCAGCCACAGGGCCAGCAATCAGCCCCAGCATTTT. Translation: CASHRASNQPQHF.

The rearrangement uses TRBV27 and TRBJ2-2; 9 nucleotides align to TRBD1. The CDR3 loop spans 15 amino acids. Germline V gene lookup returns CDR1 MNHEY and CDR2 SMNVEV (reference sequence). The trim removed 5 bases at V and 3 bases at J, leaving 4 bases unmatched. CDR3 nucleotides: TGTGCCAGCAGTGAGACAGGGGGGTACACCGGGGAGCTGTTTTTT. Translated: CASSETGGYTGELFF.

This clone was observed a few times. The chain uses TRBV2 and TRBJ2-1, with D possibly TRBD2 on 6 matching bases. Looked up from germline, CDR1 is SNHLY and CDR2 is FYNNEI. The CDR3 extends over 14 amino acids. V gave up 10 bases and J gave up 4 bases, with 17 bases separating them. The CDR3 sequence is CATRPGRGYNEQFF. The CDR3 DNA is TGTGCCACCCGGCCCGGGAGAGGATACAATGAGCAGTTCTTC.

As concerns this clone: This CDR3 is also generated by other DNA sequences in the sample. This chain joins TRBV11-3 and TRBJ2-3; 13 bases line up with TRBD2. The CDR3 is 16 residues long. V was clipped by 4 bases and J by 5 bases; unmatched bases: 6. CDR1 is SGHNT and CDR2 is YENEEA in the germline V gene. The chain's CDR3 is CASSSRTSGGGDTQYF. The CDR3 nucleotides are TGTGCCAGCAGCTCCCGGACTAGCGGGGGCGGAGATACGCAGTATTTT.

CDR3 sequence (DNA): TGTGCCAGCAGCCTATGGCCCACAGAGGGTGCTTTCTTT. This encodes CASSLWPTEGAFF. The chain uses TRBV7-9 and TRBJ1-1, with D unresolved. Germline loops: CDR1 SEHNR, CDR2 FQNEAQ (reference sequence). This CDR3 contains 13 residues. V was pared by 5 bases and J by 11 bases, with 18 bases between.

The chain recombines TRBV29-1 with TRBJ2-1; 7 bases match TRBD2. Germline V CDR1 and CDR2: SQVTM, ANQGSEA. The length of the CDR3 is 15 residues. The junction had 8 bases not matched to a gene; V was cut back by 3 bases and J by 3 bases. The DNA of the CDR3 is TGCAGCGTTGAGACTCAGCGGGGCTTCTACAATGAGCAGTTCTTC. It is translated as CSVETQRGFYNEQFF.